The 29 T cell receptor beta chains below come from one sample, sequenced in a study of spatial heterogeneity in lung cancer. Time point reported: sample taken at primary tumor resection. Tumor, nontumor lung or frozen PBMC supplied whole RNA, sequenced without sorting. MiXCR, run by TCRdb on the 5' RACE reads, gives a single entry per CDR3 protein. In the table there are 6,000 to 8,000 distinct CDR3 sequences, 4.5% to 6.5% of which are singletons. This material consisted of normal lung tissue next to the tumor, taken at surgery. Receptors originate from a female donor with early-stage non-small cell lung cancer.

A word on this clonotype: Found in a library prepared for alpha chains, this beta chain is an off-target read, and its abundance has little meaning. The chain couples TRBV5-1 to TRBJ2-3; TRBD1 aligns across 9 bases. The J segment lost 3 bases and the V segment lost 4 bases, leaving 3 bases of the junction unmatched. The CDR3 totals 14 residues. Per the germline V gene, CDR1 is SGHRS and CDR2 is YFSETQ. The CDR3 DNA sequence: TGCGCCAGCAGCACACAGGGGGCGACAGATACGCAGTATTTT. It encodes CASSTQGATDTQYF.

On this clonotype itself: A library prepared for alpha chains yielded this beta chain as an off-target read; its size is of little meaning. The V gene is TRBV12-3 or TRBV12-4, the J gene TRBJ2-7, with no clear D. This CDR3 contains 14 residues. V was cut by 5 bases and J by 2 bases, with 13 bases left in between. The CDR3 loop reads CASSNTLVTYEQYF. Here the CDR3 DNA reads TGTGCCAGCAGTAACACCCTGGTAACCTACGAGCAGTACTTC.

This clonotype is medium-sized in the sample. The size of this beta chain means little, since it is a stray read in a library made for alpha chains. Here the CDR3 DNA reads TGTGCCAGTAGTACTACTAGCGGAGACTACAATGAGCAGTTCTTC. It translates to CASSTTSGDYNEQFF. This rearrangement joins TRBV19 to TRBJ2-1; TRBD2 matches 8 bases. The trim removed 4 bases at V and 3 bases at J, leaving 5 bases unmatched. The CDR3 extends over 15 amino acids. Germline CDR1 and CDR2: LNHDA and SQIVND (reference sequence).

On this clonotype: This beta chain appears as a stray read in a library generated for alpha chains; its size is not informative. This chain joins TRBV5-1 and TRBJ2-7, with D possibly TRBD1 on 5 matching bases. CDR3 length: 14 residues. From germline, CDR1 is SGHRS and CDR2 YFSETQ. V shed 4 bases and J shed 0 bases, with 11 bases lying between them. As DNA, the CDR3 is TGCGCCAGCAGCCTCACAGGAAACTCCTACGAGCAGTACTTC. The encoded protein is CASSLTGNSYEQYF.

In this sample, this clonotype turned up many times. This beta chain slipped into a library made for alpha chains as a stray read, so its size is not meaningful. The CDR3 loop reads CASSFSVADTEPISGANVLTF. In DNA, the CDR3 is TGTGCCAGCAGCTTTTCCGTTGCGGATACGGAACCGATCTCTGGGGCCAACGTCCTGACTTTC. J is TRBJ2-6 and V is TRBV5-4; D unclear. The CDR3 totals 21 residues. The ends were cut back, 2 bases at V and 0 bases at J, with 24 bases in the middle. CDR1 is SGHNT and CDR2 is YYREEE in the germline V gene (reference sequence). Filled out from reference TRBV5-4 and TRBJ2-6, the complete variable domain reads ETGVTQSPTHLIKTRGQQVTLRCSSQSGHNTVSWYQQALGQGPQFIFQYYREEENGRGNFPPRFSGLQFPNYSSELNVNALELDDSALYLCASSFSVADTEPISGANVLTFGAGSRLTVL.

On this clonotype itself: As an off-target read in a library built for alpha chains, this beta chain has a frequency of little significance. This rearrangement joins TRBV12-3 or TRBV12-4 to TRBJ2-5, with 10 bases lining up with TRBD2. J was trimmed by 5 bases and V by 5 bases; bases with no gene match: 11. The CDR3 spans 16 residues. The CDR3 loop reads CASSPLGLAGVETQYF. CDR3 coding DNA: TGTGCCAGCAGTCCCCTCGGGCTAGCGGGAGTGGAGACCCAGTACTTC.

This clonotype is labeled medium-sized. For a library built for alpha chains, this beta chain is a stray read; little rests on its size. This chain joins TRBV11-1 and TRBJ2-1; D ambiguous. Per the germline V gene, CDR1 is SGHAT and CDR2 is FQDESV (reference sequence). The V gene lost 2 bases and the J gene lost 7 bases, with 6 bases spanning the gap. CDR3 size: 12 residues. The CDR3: CASSLNRNEQFF. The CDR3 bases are TGTGCCAGCAGCTTAAATCGGAATGAGCAGTTCTTC.

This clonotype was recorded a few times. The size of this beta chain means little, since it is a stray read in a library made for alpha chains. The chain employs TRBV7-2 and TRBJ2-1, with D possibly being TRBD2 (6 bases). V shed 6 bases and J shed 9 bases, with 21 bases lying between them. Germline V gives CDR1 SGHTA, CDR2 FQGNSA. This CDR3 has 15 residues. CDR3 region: CASRRPGTLAGEQFF. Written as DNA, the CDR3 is TGTGCCAGCAGGCGACCCGGGACTCTGGCGGGTGAGCAGTTCTTC.

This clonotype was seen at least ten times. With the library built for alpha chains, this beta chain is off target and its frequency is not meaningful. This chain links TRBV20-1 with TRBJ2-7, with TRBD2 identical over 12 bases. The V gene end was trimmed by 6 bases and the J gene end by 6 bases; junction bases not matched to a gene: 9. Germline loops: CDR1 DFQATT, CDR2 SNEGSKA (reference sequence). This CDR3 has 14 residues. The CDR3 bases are TGCAGTGCCCCCGGGCTAGCGGGGGGGAGCGAGCAGTACTTC. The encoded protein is CSAPGLAGGSEQYF.

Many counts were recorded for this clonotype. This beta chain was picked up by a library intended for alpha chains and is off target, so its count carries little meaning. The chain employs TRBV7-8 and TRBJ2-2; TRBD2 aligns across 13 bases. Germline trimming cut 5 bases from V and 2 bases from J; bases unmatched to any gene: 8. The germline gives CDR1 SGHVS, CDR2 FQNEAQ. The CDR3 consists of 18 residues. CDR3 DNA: TGTGCCAGCAGCCCCCGACTAGCGGGAGGAGTAAACACCGGGGAGCTGTTTTTT. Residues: CASSPRLAGGVNTGELFF.

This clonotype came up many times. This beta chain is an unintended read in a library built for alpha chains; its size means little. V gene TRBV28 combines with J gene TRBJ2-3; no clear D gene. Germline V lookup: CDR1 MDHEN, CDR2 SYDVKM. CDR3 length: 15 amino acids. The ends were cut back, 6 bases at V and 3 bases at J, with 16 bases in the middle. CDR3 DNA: TGTGCCAGCAGCCTGAACCCCACCAAAACAGATACGCAGTATTTT. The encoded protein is CASSLNPTKTDTQYF.

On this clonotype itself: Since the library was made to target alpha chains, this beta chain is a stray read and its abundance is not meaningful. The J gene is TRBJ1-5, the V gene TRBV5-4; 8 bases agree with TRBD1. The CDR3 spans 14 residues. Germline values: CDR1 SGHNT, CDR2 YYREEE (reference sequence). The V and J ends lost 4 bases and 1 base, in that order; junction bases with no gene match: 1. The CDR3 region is CASSRDRSNQPQHF. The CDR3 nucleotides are TGTGCCAGCAGCCGGGACAGGAGCAATCAGCCCCAGCATTTT.

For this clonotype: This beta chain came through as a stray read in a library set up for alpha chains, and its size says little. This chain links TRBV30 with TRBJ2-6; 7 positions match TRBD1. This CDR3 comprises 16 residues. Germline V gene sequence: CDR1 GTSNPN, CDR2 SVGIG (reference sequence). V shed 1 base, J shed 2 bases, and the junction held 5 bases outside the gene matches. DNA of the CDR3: TGTGCCTGGAGTGACTCCGGGACAGCTGGGGCCAACGTCCTGACTTTC. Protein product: CAWSDSGTAGANVLTF.

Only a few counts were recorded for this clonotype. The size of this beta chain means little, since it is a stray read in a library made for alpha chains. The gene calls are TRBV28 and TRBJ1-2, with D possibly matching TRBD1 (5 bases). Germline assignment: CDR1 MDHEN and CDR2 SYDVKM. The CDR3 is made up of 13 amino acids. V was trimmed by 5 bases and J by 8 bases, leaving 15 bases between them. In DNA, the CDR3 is TGTGCCAGCAGTCCCCCGGGGCATTACGGCTACACCTTC. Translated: CASSPPGHYGYTF.

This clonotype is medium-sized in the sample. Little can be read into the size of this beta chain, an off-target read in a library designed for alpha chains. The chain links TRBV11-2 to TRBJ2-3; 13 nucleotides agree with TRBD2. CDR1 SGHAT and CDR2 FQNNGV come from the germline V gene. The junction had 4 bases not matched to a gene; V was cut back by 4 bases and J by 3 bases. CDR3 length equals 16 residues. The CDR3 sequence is CASSSRGLAGTDTQYF. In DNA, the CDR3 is TGTGCCAGCAGCTCCCGGGGACTAGCGGGAACAGATACGCAGTATTTT.

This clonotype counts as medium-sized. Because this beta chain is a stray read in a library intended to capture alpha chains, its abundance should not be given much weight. In DNA, the CDR3 is TGTGCCGGATCTTTCGACGGAAACACTGAAGCTTTCTTT. Translation gives CAGSFDGNTEAFF. The gene calls are TRBV6-1 and TRBJ1-1; D is undetermined. The V gene lost 11 bases and the J gene lost 2 bases, with 15 bases spanning the gap. The CDR3 covers 13 residues. Germline CDR1 is MNHNS and CDR2 is SASEGT.

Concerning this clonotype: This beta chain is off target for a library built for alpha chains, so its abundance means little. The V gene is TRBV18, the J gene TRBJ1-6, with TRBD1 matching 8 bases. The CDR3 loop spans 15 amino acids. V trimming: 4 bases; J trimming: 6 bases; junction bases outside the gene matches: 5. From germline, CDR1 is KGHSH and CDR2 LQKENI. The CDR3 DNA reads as TGTGCCAGCTCACGCGGACAGGGAAGTAATTCACCCCTCCACTTT. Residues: CASSRGQGSNSPLHF.

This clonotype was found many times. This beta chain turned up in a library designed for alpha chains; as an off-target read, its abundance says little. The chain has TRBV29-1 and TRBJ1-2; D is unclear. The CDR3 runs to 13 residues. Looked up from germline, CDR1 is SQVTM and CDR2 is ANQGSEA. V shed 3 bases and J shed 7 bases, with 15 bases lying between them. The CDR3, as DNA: TGCAGCGTTGACCGTGAGAGGGCGGGTGGCTACACCTTC. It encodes CSVDRERAGGYTF.

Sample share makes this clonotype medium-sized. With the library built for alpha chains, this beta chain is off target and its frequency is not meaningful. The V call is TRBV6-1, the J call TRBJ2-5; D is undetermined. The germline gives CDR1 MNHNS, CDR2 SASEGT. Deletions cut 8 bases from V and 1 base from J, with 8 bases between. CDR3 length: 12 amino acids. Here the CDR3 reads CASVGSQETQYF. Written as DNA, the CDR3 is TGTGCCAGCGTTGGTAGCCAAGAGACCCAGTACTTC.

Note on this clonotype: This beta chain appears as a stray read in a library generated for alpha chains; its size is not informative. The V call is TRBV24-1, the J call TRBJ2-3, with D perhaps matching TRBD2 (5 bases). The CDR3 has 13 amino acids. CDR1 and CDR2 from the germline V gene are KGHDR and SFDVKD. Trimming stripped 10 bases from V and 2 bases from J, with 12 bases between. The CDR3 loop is CATGSDLTDTQYF. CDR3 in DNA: TGTGCCACGGGTAGCGACCTCACAGATACGCAGTATTTT.

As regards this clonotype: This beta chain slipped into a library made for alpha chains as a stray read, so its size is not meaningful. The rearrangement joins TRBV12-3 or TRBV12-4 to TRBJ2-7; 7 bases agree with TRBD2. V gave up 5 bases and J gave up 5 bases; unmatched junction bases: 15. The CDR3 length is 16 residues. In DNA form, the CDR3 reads TGTGCCAGCAGTCCCTGGGAGGGGAGGTCGGTAAACGAGCAGTACTTC. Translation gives CASSPWEGRSVNEQYF.

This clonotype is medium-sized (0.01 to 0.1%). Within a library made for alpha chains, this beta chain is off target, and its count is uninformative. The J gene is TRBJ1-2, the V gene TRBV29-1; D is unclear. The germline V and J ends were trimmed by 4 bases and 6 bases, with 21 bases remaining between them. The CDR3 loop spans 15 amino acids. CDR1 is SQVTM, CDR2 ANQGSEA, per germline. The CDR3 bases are TGCAGCGTTGGAGAGGGCCCCGGTCGCGGCAATGGCTACACCTTC. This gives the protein CSVGEGPGRGNGYTF.

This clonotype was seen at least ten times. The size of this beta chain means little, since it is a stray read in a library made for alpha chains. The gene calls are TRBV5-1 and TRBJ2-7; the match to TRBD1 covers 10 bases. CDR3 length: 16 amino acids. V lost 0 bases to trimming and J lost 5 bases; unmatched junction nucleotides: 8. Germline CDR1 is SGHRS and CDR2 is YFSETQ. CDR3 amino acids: CASSLATGGAVDEQYF. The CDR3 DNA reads TGCGCCAGCAGCTTGGCGACAGGGGGCGCGGTGGACGAGCAGTACTTC.

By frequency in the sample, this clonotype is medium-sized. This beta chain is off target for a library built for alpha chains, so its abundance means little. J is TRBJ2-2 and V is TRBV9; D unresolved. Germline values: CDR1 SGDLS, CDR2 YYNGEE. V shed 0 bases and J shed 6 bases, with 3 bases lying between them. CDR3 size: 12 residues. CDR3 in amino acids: CASSVGSGELFF. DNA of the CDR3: TGTGCCAGCAGCGTAGGATCCGGGGAGCTGTTTTTT.

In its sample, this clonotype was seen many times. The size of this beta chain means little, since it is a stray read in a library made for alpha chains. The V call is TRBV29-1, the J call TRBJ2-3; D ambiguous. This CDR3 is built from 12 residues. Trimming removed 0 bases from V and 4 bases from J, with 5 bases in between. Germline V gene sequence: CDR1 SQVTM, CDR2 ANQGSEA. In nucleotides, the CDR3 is TGCAGCGTTGAAGATACCGCAGATACGCAGTATTTT. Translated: CSVEDTADTQYF.

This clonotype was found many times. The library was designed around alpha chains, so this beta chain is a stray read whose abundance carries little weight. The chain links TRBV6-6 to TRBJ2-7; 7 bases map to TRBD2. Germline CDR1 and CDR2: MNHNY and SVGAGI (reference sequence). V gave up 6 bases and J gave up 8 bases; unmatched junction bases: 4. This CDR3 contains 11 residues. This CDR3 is CASSAGTKQYF. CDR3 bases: TGTGCCAGCAGCGCCGGGACTAAGCAGTACTTC.

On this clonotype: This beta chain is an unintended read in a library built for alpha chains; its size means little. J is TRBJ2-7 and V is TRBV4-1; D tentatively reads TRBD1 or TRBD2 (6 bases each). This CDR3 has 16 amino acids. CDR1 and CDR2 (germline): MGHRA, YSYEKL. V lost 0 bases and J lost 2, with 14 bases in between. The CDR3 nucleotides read TGCGCCAGCAGCCAAGATCAGGGGTGGGGGGCCTACGAGCAGTACTTC. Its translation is CASSQDQGWGAYEQYF.

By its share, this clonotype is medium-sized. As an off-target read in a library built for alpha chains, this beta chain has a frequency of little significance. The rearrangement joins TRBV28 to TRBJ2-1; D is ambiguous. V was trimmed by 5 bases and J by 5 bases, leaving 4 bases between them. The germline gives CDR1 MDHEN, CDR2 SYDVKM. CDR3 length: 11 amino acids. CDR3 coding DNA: TGTGCCAGCAGTGTAAACAATGAGCAGTTCTTC. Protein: CASSVNNEQFF.

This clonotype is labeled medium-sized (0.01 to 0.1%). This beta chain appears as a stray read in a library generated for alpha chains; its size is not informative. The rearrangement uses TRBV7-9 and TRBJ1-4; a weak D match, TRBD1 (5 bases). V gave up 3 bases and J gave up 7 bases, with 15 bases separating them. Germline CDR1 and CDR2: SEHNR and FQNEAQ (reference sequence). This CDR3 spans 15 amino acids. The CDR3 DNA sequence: TGTGCCAGCAGCTTGGGGACTCCTGGAAGTGAAAAACTGTTTTTT. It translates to CASSLGTPGSEKLFF.